This paragraph covers one TCR beta chain sequence. The target antigen is unknown. Measured with immunoSEQ multiplex PCR; TCRdb has only the in-frame clones, and not every one. The table has 100,000 to 150,000 clones, 85% to 95% seen once. This sample was included in a study of T cell responses to AZD1222 COVID-19 vaccine. Study outcomes and limitations: Clonal diversity was possibly underestimated, and white British individuals and females predominated among donors.

Trimming cost V 0 bases and J 2 bases, with 15 bases left between them. The CDR3 consists of 16 residues. Germline CDR1 and CDR2: SGHRS and YFSETQ. The receptor comes from an adult in good health. This chain links TRBV5-1 with TRBJ2-7; maybe TRBD1 (5 bases). Sequences were derived from peripheral blood, sampled on day 0 of AZD1222 vaccination. The CDR3 nucleotides are TGCGCCAGCAGCTTGGCCCCCGGCAGGGATACCTACGAGCAGTACTTC. Its protein is CASSLAPGRDTYEQYF.